The T cell receptor beta chain described here comes from a study of blood T cell repertoires in COVID-19. Overall study: Acute-phase and convalescent COVID-19 samples originated in the United States, Italy and Spain. PBMCs, B-cell-depleted T cells, or T cells provided the cDNA or gDNA that made up the material.

Using immunoSEQ multiplex PCR, the repertoire was profiled, and TCRdb retains in-frame clones only, with some absent. The sample lists around 78,000 clones, 86% occurring once. Trimming left V 5 bases short and J 1 base short, with 8 bases between. Germline V lookup: CDR1 LNHDA, CDR2 SQIVND (reference sequence). The CDR3 has 13 residues. The gene calls are TRBV19 and TRBJ2-5; the D gene is possibly TRBD2 (5 bases). The clonotype comes from a man aged 45 to 65 with active or convalescent COVID-19. The sample consisted of peripheral blood. DNA for the CDR3: TGTGCCAGTAGTTCTGGACTCCAAGAGACCCAGTACTTC. This codes for CASSSGLQETQYF.